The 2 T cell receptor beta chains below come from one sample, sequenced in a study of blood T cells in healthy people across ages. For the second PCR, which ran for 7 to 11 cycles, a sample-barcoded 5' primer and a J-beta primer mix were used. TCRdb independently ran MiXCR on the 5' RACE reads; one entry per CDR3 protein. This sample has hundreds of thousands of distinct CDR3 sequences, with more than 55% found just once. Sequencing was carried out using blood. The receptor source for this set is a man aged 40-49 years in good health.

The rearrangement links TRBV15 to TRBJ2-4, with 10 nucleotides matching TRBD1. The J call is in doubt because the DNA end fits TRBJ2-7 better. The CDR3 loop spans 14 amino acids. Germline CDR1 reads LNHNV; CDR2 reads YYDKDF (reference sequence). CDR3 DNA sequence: TGTGCCACCAGCGGGGGACAGGGGTCCTACGAGCAGTACTTC. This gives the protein CATSGGQGSYEQYF.

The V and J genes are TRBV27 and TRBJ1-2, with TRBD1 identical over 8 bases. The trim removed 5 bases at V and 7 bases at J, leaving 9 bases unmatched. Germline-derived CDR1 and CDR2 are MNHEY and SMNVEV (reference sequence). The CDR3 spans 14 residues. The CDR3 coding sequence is TGTGCCAGCAGTGTGGGGCAGGGGGCAGGTGGCTACACCTTC. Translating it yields CASSVGQGAGGYTF.